This TCR beta chain was sequenced in a study of shared clonotypes between healthy human individuals. This CDR3 contains 16 residues. Germline CDR1 reads LGHNA; CDR2 reads YSLEER. V was clipped by 0 bases and J by 4 bases; unmatched bases: 6. Clones were sequenced by immunoSEQ multiplex PCR, and TCRdb holds only the in-frame ones, with some missing. The sample lists more than 2 million clones, 95% occurring once. Sequencing used naive CD4+ T cells sorted from blood. This sample's subset: CD45RA+ positively selected. This chain connects TRBV4-3 to TRBJ2-7; 10 nucleotides line up with TRBD2. The sequence was obtained from a young man in good health. The CDR3 DNA reads TGCGCCAGCAGCCAAGATGCGGCTAGCGGGAGTTACGAGCAGTACTTC. This encodes CASSQDAASGSYEQYF.